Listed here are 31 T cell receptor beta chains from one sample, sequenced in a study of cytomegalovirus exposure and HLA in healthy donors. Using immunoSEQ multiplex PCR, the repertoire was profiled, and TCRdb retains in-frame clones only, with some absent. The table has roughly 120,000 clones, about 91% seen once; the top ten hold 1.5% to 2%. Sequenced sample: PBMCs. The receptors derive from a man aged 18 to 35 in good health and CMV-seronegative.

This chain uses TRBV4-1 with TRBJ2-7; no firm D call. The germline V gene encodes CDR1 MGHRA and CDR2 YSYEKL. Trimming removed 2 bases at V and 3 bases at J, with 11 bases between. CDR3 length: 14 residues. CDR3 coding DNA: TGCGCCAGCAGCCAATTGGCAACGTTCTACGAGCAGTACTTC. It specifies CASSQLATFYEQYF.

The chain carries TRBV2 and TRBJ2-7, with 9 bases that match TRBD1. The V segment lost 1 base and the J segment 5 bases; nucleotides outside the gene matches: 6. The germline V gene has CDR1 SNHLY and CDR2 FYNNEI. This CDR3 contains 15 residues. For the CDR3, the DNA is TGTGCCAGCAGTGAAGTTAGGACAGGGGCCCACGAGCAGTACTTC. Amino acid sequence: CASSEVRTGAHEQYF.

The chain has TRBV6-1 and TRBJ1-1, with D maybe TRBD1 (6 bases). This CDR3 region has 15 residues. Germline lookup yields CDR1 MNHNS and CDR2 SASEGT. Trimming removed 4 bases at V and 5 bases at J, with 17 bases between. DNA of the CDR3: TGTGCCAGCAGTGTTGGGCCAGGGGCAAGAACTGAAGCTTTCTTT. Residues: CASSVGPGARTEAFF.

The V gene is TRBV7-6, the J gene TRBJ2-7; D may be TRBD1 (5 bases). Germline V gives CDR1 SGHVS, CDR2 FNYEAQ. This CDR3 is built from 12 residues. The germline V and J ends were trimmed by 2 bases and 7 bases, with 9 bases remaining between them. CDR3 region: CASSLNRIEQYF. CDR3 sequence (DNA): TGTGCCAGCAGCTTAAACAGGATTGAGCAGTACTTC.

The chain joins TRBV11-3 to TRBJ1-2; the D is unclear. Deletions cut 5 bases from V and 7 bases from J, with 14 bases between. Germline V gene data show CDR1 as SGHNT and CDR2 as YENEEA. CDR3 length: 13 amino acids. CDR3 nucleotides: TGTGCCAGCAGCCCAAGCGGCGTCGTTGGCTACACCTTC. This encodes CASSPSGVVGYTF.

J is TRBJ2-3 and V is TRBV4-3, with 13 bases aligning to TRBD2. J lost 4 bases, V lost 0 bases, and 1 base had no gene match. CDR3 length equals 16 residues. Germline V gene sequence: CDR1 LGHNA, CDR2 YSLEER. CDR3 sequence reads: CASSQELAGGPDTQYF. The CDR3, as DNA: TGCGCCAGCAGCCAAGAACTAGCGGGGGGGCCAGATACGCAGTATTTT.

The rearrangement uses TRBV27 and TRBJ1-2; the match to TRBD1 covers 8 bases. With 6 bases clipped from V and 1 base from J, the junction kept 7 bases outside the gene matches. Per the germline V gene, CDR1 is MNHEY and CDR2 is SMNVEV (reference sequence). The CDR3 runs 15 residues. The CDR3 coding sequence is TGTGCCAGCAGGACCGGACAGGGAGTTAACTATGGCTACACCTTC. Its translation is CASRTGQGVNYGYTF.

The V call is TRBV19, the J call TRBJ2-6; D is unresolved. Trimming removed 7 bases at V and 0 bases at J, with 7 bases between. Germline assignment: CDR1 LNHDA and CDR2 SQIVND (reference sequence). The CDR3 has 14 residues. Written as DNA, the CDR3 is TGTGCCAGTAAGAGGCTCTCTGGGGCCAACGTCCTGACTTTC. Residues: CASKRLSGANVLTF.

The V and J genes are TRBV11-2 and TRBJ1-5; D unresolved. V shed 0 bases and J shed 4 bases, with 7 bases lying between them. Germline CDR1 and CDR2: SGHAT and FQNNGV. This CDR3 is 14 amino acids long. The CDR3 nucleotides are TGTGCCAGCAGCTTAGATCGAGGGAATCAGCCCCAGCATTTT. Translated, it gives CASSLDRGNQPQHF.

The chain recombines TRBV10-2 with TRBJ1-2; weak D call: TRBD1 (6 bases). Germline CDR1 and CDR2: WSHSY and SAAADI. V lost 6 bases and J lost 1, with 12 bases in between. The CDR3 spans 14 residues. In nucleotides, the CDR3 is TGCGCCAGCAGGACAGGCAGCCTTAACTATGGCTACACCTTC. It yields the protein CASRTGSLNYGYTF.

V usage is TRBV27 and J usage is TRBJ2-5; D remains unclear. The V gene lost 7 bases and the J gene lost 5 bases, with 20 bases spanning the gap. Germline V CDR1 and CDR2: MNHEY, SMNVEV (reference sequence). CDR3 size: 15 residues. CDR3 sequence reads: CASKLDSVLTETQYF. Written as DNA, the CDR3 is TGTGCCAGCAAGCTCGACTCGGTCCTGACGGAGACCCAGTACTTC.

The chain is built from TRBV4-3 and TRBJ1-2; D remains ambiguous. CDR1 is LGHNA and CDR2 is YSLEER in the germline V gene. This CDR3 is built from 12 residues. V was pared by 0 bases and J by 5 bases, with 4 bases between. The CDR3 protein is CASSQDNYGYTF. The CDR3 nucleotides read TGCGCCAGCAGCCAAGATAATTATGGCTACACCTTC.

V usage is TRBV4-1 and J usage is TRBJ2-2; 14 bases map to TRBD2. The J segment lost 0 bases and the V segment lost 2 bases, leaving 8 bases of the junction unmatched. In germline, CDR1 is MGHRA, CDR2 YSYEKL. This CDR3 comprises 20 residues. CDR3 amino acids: CASSQPGLAGVSANTGELFF. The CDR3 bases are TGCGCCAGCAGCCAACCGGGACTAGCGGGAGTCTCGGCGAACACCGGGGAGCTGTTTTTT.

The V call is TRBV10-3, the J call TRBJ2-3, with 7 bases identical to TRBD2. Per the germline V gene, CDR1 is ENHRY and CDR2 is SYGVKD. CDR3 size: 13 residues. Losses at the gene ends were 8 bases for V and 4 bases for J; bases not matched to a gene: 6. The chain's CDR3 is CAIGRDSSDTQYF. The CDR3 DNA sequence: TGTGCCATCGGGAGGGACTCCTCAGATACGCAGTATTTT.

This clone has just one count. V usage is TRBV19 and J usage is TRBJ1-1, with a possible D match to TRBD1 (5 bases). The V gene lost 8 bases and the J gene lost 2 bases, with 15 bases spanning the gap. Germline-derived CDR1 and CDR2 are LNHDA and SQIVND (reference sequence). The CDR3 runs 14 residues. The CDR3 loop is CASRYGQGNTEAFF. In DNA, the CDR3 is TGTGCCAGTCGGTACGGGCAGGGTAACACTGAAGCTTTCTTT.

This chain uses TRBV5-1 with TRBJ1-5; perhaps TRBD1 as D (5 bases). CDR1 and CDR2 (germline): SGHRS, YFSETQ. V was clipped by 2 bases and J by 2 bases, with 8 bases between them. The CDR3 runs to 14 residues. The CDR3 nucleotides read TGCGCCAGCAGCTTTTCGGGGGGCAATCAGCCCCAGCATTTT. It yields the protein CASSFSGGNQPQHF.

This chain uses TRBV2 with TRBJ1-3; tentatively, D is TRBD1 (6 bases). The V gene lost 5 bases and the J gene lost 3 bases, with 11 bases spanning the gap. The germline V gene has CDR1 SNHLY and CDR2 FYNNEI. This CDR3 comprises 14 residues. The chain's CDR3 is CASSSGGNGNTIYF. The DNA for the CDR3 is TGTGCCAGCAGTTCGGGGGGCAATGGAAACACCATATATTTT. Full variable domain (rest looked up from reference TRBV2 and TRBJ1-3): EPEVTQTPSHQVTQMGQEVILRCVPISNHLYFYWYRQILGQKVEFLVSFYNNEISEKSEIFDDQFSVERPDGSNFTLKIRSTKLEDSAMYFCASSSGGNGNTIYFGEGSWLTVV.

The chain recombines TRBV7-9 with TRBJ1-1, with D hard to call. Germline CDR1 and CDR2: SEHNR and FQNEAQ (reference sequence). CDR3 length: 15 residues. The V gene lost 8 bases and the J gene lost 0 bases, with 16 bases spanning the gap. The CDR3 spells CASPEAGSMNTEAFF. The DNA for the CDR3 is TGTGCCAGCCCCGAGGCGGGGAGCATGAACACTGAAGCTTTCTTT. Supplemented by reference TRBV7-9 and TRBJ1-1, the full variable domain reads DTGVSQNPRHKITKRGQNVTFRCDPISEHNRLYWYRQTLGQGPEFLTYFQNEAQLEKSRLLSDRFSAERPKGSFSTLEIQRTEQGDSAMYLCASPEAGSMNTEAFFGQGTRLTVV.

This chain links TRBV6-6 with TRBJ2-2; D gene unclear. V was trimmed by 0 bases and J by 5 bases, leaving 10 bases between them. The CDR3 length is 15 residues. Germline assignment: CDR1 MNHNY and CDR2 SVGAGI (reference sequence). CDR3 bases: TGTGCCAGCAGTTACTCCGGGTCTGATACCGGGGAGCTGTTTTTT. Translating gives CASSYSGSDTGELFF.

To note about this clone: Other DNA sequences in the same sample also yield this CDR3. In nucleotides, the CDR3 is TGTGCCAGCAGCCCCGACAGGGATAATCAGCCCCAGCATTTT. Its translation: CASSPDRDNQPQHF. The chain employs TRBV28 and TRBJ1-5, with 7 bases identical to TRBD1. Germline CDR1 reads MDHEN; CDR2 reads SYDVKM. V lost 6 bases and J lost 4; bases outside the gene matches: 6. This CDR3 has 14 residues.

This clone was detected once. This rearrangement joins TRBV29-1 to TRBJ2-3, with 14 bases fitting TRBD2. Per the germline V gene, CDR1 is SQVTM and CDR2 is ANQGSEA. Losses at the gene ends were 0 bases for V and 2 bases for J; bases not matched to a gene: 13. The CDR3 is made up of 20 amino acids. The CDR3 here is CSVEDRGLAGGQYLTDTQYF. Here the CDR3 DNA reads TGCAGCGTTGAAGACCGCGGACTAGCGGGGGGCCAATACCTCACAGATACGCAGTATTTT.

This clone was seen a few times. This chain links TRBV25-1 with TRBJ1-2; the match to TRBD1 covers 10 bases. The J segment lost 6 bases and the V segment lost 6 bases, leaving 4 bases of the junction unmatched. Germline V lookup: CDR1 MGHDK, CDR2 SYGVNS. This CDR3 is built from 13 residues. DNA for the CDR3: TGTGCCAGCAGAAGGACAGGGGGTGATGGCTACACCTTC. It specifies CASRRTGGDGYTF.

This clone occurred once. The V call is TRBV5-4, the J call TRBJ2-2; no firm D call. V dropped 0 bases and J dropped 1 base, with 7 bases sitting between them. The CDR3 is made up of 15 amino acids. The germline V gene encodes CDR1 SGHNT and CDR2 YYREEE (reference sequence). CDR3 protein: CASSLAYGNTGELFF. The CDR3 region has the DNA TGTGCCAGCAGCTTGGCTTACGGGAACACCGGGGAGCTGTTTTTT.

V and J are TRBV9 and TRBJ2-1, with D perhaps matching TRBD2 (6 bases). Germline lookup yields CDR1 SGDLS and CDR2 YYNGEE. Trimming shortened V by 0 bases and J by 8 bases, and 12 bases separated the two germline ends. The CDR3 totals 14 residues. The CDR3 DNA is TGTGCCAGCAGCGTAGAACTAGCTGAGGATGAGCAGTTCTTC. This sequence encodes CASSVELAEDEQFF. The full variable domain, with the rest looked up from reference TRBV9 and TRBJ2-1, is DSGVTQTPKHLITATGQRVTLRCSPRSGDLSVYWYQQSLDQGLQFLIQYYNGEERAKGNILERFSAQQFPDLHSELNLSSLELGDSALYFCASSVELAEDEQFFGPGTRLTVL.

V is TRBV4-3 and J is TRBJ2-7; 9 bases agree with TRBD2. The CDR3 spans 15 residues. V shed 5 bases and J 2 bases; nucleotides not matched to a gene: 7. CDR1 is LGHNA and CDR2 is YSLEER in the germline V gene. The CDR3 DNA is TGCGCCAGCAGCGCTTTAGCGGGGGACGCCTACGAGCAGTACTTC. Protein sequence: CASSALAGDAYEQYF.

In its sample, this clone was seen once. CDR3 coding DNA: TGTGCCAGCTCACGGACGGCAGGGGCTGGCCCGGGGCATCAGCCCCAGCATTTT. Translation gives CASSRTAGAGPGHQPQHF. This sequence joins TRBV18 and TRBJ1-5; possible D gene TRBD1, 6 bases. The V end was cut by 4 bases, the J end by 5 bases, with 24 bases between. Germline CDR1 is KGHSH and CDR2 is LQKENI. There are 18 residues in the CDR3.

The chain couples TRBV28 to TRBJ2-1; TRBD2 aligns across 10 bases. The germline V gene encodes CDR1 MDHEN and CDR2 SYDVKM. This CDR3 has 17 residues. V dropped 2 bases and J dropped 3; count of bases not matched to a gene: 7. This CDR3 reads CASSLDSGGNLYNEQFF. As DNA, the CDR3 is TGTGCCAGCAGTTTAGATAGCGGGGGGAACCTCTACAATGAGCAGTTCTTC.

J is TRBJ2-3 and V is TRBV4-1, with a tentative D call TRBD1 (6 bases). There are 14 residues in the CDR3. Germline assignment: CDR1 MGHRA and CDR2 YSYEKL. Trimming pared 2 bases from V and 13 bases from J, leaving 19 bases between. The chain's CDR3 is CASSQSGTRERKYF. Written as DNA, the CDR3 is TGCGCCAGCAGCCAATCGGGGACACGAGAACGAAAGTATTTT.

The CDR3 sequence: CASSRDSPYNEQFF. In DNA form, the CDR3 reads TGTGCCAGCAGCCGCGACAGCCCCTACAATGAGCAGTTCTTC. The chain joins TRBV5-4 to TRBJ2-1, with a tentative D call TRBD1 (5 bases). The CDR3 spans 14 residues. Trimming stripped 4 bases from V and 2 bases from J, with 10 bases between. Per germline, CDR1 SGHNT and CDR2 YYREEE (reference sequence).

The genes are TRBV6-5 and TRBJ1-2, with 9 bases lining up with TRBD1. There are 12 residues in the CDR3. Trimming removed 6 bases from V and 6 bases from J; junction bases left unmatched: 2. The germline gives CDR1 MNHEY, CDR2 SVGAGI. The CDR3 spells CASSRTGDGYTF. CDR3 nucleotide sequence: TGTGCCAGCAGCCGGACAGGGGATGGCTACACCTTC.

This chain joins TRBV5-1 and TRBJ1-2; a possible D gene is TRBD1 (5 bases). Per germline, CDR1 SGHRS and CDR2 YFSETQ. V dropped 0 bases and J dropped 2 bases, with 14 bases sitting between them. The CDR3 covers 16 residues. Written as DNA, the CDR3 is TGCGCCAGCAGCTTGGCTGGGGCAACACCAAACTATGGCTACACCTTC. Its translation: CASSLAGATPNYGYTF. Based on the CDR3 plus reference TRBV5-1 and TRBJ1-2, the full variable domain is KAGVTQTPRYLIKTRGQQVTLSCSPISGHRSVSWYQQTPGQGLQFLFEYFSETQRNKGNFPGRFSGRQFSNSRSEMNVSTLELGDSALYLCASSLAGATPNYGYTFGSGTRLTVV.